This T cell receptor beta chain was sequenced for a study of blood T cell repertoires in COVID-19. Study background: Sites across the United States, Italy and Spain contributed samples from acute and convalescent COVID-19. PBMCs, B-cell-depleted T cells, or T cells were the source of the cDNA or gDNA that made up the material.

Germline V gene lookup returns CDR1 MRHNA and CDR2 SNTAGT. The CDR3 is made up of 22 amino acids. With V trimmed by 2 bases and J by 2 bases, 17 bases remained unmatched. In the original processing: Amplification with reference gene primers provided the estimates of nucleated cell counts. The protocol was immunoSEQ multiplex PCR, while the TCRdb copy is restricted to in-frame clones and leaves out a portion. V, J and clone size are taken as reported in that table, and D and trimming were inferred from the DNA itself. The table records approximately 130,000 clones, about 90% of them present only once.

The source of this sequence is a woman in her forties or fifties who had recovered from COVID-19. Sequenced input: peripheral blood. The chain joins TRBV6-4 to TRBJ2-2, with 13 bases matching TRBD2. CDR3 residues: CASSDPNYWTSGGCINTGELFF. The CDR3 nucleotides read TGTGCCAGCAGTGACCCGAACTATTGGACTAGCGGGGGATGCATAAACACCGGGGAGCTGTTTTTT.